The entry that follows covers one T cell receptor beta chain sequence. Data came from immunoSEQ multiplex PCR; TCRdb stores just in-frame clones and leaves some out. The sample consists of around 74,000 clones, 85% to 95% of them appearing once. Trimming stripped 6 bases from V and 5 bases from J, with 10 bases between. Germline V gene lookup returns CDR1 SEHNR and CDR2 FQNEAQ (reference sequence). This CDR3 has 12 residues. This specimen comes from a study of OX40 agonist ivuxolimab in advanced cancers. Study-level information: A male proportion of more than 75% was recorded, with mean age around 64 years and range roughly 23 to 79.

The J gene is TRBJ1-1, the V gene TRBV7-9; D might be TRBD1 (6 bases). The sample consisted of CD4+ or CD8+ T cells sorted from blood, taken in a trial of the OX40 agonist ivuxolimab. This clonotype originated in an adult with an advanced solid tumor such as melanoma, head and neck, liver or kidney cancer. The CDR3 nucleotides are TGTGCCAGCAGTTACACAGGGACTGAAGCTTTCTTT. Translating it yields CASSYTGTEAFF.